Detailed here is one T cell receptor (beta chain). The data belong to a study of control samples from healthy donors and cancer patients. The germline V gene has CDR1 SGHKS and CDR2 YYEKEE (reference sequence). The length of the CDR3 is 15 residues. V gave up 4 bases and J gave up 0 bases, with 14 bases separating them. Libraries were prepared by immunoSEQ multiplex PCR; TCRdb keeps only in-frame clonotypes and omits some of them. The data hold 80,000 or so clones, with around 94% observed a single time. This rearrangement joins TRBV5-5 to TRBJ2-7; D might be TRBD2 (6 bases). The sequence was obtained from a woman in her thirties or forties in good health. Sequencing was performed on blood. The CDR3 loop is CASSPGDPSSYEQYF. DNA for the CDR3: TGTGCCAGCAGCCCGGGGGATCCGAGCTCCTACGAGCAGTACTTC.